The T cell receptor beta chain described here comes from a study of blood T cell repertoires in COVID-19. Overall study: Samples taken during acute and convalescent COVID-19 were collected in the United States, Italy and Spain.

The germline V gene encodes CDR1 SGHTA and CDR2 FQGNSA. V shed 5 bases and J 5 bases; nucleotides not matched to a gene: 11. The CDR3 sequence is 16 residues long. Produced via immunoSEQ multiplex PCR; TCRdb's table is partial and in-frame only. The sample has around 69,000 clones; roughly 80% are singletons. The receptor was derived from a woman aged 60-70 years with acute or convalescent COVID-19. Sequenced input: peripheral blood. The chain carries TRBV7-2 and TRBJ1-1; TRBD1 matches at 10 bases. CDR3: CASSPDRGRGATEAFF. The CDR3 DNA is TGTGCCAGCAGCCCCGACAGGGGGCGAGGTGCTACTGAAGCTTTCTTT.